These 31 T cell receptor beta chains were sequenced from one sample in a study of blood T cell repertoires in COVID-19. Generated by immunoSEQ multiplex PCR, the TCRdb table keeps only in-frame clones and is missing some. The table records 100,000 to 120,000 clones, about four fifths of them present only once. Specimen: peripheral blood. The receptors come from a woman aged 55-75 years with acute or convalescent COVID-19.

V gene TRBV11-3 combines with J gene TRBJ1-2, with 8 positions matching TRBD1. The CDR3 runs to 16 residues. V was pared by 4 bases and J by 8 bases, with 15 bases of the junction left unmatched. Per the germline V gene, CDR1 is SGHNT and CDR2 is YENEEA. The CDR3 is CASSSPGTGYGEGYTF. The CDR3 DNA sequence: TGTGCCAGCAGCTCCCCCGGGACAGGTTACGGTGAGGGCTACACCTTC. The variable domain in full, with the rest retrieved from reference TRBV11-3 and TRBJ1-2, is EAGVVQSPRYKIIEKKQPVAFWCNPISGHNTLYWYLQNLGQGPELLIRYENEEAVDDSQLPKDRFSAERLKGVDSTLKIQPAELGDSAVYLCASSSPGTGYGEGYTFGSGTRLTVV.

CDR3 loop: CATSEGTPNYGYTF. As DNA, the CDR3 is TGTGCCACCAGTGAGGGGACACCAAACTATGGCTACACCTTC. This chain uses TRBV24-1 with TRBJ1-2, with D possibly being TRBD1 (6 bases). Trimming removed 4 bases from V and 2 bases from J, with 10 bases in between. CDR3 length: 14 amino acids. Germline values: CDR1 KGHDR, CDR2 SFDVKD.

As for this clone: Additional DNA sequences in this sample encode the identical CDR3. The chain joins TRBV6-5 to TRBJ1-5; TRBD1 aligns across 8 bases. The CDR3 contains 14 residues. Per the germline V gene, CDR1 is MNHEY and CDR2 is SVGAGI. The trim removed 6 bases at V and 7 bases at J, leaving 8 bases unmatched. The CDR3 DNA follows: TGTGCCAGCAGAGACGACAGGGGTGGCCAGCCCCAGCATTTT. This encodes CASRDDRGGQPQHF.

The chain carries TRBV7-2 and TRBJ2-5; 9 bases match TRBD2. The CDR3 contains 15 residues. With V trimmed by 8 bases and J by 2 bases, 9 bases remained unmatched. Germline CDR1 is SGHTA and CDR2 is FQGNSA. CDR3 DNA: TGTGCCAGCGGCGGGGGGGCCCCCCTTCAAGAGACCCAGTACTTC. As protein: CASGGGAPLQETQYF.

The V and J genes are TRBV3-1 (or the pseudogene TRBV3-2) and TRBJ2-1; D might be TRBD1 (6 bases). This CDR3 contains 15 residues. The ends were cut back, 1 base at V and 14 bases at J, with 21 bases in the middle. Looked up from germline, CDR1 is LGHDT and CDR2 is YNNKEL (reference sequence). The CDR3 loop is CASSQVKNPGALEFF. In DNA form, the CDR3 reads TGTGCCAGCAGCCAAGTGAAGAATCCAGGGGCCTTGGAGTTCTTC.

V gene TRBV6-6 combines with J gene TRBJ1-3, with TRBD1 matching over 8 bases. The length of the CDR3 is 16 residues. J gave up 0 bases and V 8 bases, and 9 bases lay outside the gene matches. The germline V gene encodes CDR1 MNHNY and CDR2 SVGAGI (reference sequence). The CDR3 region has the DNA TGTGCCAGCTACCGACAGGGGCCGTCCTCTGGAAACACCATATATTTT. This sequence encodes CASYRQGPSSGNTIYF.

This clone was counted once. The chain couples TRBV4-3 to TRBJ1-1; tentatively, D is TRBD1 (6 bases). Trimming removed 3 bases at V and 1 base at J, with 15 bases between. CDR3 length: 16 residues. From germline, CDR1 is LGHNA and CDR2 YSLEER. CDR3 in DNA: TGCGCCAGCAGCCATGCCTCGGGGACACCGAACACTGAAGCTTTCTTT. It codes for CASSHASGTPNTEAFF.

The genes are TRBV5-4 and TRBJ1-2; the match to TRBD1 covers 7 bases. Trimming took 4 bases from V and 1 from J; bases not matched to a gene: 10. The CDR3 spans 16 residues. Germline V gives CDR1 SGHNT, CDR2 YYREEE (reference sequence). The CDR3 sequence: CASSVGAGGGNYGYTF. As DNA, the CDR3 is TGTGCCAGCAGCGTGGGTGCAGGGGGAGGTAACTATGGCTACACCTTC.

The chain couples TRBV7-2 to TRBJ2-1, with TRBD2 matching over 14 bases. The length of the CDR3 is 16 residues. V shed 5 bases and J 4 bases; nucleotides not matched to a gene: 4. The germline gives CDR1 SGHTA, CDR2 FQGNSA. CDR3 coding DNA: TGTGCCAGCAGCGTCGGGACTAGCGGGGGTTACAATGAGCAGTTCTTC. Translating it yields CASSVGTSGGYNEQFF.

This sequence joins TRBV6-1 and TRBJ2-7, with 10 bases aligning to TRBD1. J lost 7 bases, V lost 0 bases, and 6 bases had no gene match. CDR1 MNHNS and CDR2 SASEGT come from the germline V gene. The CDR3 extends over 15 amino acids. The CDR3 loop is CASSEATGGAGEQYF. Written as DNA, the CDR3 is TGTGCCAGCAGTGAAGCGACAGGGGGCGCGGGAGAGCAGTACTTC.

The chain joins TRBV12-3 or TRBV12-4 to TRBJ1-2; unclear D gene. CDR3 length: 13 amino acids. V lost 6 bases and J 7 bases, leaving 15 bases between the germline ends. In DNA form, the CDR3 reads TGTGCCAGCAGGAACCGCGCAAATGGTGGCTACACCTTC. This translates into CASRNRANGGYTF.

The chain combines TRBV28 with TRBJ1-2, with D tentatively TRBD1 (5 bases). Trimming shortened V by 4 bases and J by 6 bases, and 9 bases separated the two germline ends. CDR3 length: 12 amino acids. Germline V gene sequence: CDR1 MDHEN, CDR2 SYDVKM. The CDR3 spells CASSSPTDGYTF. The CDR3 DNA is TGTGCCAGCAGTTCGCCGACAGATGGCTACACCTTC.

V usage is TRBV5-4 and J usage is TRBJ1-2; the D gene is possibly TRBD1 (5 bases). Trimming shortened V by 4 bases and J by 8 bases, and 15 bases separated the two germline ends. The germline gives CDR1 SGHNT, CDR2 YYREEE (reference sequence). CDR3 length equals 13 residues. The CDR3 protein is CASSGAQGRGYTF. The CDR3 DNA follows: TGTGCCAGCAGCGGGGCGCAGGGCCGAGGCTACACCTTC.

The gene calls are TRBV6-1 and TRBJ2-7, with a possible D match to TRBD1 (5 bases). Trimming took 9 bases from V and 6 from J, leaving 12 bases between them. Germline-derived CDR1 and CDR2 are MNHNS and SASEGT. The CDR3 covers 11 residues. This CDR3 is CASTWGSEQYF. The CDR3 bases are TGTGCCAGTACCTGGGGCAGCGAGCAGTACTTC.

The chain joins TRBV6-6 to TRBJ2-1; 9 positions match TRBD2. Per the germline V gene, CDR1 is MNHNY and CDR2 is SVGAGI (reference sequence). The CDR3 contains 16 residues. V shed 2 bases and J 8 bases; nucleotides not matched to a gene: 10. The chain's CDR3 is CASSYGLAGTGDEQFF. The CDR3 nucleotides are TGTGCCAGCAGTTACGGTCTAGCGGGGACGGGAGATGAGCAGTTCTTC.

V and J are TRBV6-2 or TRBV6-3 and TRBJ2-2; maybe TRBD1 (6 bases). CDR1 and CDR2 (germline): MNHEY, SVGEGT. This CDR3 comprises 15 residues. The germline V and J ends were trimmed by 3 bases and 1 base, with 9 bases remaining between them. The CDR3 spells CASSYDRMNTGELFF. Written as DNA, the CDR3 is TGTGCCAGCAGTTATGACAGGATGAACACCGGGGAGCTGTTTTTT.

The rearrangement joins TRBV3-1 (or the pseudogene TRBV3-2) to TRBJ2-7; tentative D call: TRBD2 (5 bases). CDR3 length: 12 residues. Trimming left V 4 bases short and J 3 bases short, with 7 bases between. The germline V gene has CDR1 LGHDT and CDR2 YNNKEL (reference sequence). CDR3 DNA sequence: TGTGCCAGCAGCCGGGCGGGCTACGAGCAGTACTTC. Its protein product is CASSRAGYEQYF.

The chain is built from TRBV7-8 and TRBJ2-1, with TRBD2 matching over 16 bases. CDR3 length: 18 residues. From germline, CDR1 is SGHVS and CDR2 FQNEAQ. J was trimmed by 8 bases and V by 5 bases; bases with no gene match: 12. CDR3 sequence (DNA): TGTGCCAGCAGCCACCAACCCGGGACTAGCGGGGGGGCATATGAGCAGTTCTTC. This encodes CASSHQPGTSGGAYEQFF.

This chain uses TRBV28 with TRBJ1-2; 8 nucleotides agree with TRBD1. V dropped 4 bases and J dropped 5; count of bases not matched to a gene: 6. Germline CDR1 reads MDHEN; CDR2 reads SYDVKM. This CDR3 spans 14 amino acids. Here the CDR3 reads CASSWGRGLYGYTF. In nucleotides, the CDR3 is TGTGCCAGCAGTTGGGGCAGGGGGCTTTATGGCTACACCTTC.

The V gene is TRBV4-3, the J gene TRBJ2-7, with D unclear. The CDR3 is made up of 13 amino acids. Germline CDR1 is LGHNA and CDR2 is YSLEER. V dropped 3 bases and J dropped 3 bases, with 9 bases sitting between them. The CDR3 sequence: CASSHAQDYEQYF. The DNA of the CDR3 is TGCGCCAGCAGCCATGCCCAGGACTACGAGCAGTACTTC.

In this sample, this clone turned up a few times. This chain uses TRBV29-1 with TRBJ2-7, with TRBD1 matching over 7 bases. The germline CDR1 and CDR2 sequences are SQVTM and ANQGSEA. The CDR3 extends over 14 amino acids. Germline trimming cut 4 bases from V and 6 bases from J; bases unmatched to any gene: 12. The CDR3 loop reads CSVAQTGQGGEQYF. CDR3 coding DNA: TGCAGCGTTGCCCAGACAGGGCAAGGAGGCGAGCAGTACTTC.

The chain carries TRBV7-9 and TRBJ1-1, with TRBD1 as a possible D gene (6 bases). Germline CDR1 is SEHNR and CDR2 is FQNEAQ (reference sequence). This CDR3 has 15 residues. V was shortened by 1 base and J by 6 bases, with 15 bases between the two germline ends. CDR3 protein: CASSLVSGEGAEAFF. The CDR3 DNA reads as TGTGCCAGCAGCTTAGTCTCAGGGGAGGGGGCTGAAGCTTTCTTT.

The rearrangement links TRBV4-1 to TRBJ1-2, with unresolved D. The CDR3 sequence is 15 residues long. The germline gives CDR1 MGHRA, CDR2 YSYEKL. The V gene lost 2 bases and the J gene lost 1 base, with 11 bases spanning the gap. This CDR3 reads CASSQSNLGNYGYTF. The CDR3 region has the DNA TGCGCCAGCAGCCAATCGAATCTAGGTAACTATGGCTACACCTTC.

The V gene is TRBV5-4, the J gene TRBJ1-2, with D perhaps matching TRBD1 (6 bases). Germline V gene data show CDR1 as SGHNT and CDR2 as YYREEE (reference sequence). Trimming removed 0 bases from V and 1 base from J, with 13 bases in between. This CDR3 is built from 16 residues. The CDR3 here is CASSLVIGTNNYGYTF. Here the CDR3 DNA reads TGTGCCAGCAGCTTGGTCATCGGGACAAATAACTATGGCTACACCTTC. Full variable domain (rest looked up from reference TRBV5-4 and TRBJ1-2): ETGVTQSPTHLIKTRGQQVTLRCSSQSGHNTVSWYQQALGQGPQFIFQYYREEENGRGNFPPRFSGLQFPNYSSELNVNALELDDSALYLCASSLVIGTNNYGYTFGSGTRLTVV.

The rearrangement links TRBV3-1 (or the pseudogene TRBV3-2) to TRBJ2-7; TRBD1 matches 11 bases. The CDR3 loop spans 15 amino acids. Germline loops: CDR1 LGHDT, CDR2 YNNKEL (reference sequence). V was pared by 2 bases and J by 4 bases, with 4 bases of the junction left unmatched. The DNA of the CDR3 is TGTGCCAGCAGCCAAAAGGACAGGGGGCGATACGAGCAGTACTTC. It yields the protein CASSQKDRGRYEQYF.

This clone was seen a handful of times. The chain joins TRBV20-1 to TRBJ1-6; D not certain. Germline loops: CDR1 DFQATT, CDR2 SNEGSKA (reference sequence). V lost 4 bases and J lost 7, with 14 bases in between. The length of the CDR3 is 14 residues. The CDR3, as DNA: TGCAGTGCTAATGAGGTGCGGGCGAATTCACCCCTCCACTTT. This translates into CSANEVRANSPLHF.

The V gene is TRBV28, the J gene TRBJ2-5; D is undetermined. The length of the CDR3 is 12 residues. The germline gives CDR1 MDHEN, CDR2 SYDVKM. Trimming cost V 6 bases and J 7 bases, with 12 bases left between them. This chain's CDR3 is CASRVFRGTQYF. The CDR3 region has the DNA TGTGCCAGCAGAGTCTTTAGAGGGACCCAGTACTTC.

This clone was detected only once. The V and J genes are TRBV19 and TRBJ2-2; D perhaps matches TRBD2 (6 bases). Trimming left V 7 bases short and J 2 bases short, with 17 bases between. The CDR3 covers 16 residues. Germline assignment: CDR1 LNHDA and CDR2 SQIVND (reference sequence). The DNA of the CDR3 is TGTGCCAGTACCATACGCGGGATCCTAAACACCGGGGAGCTGTTTTTT. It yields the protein CASTIRGILNTGELFF.

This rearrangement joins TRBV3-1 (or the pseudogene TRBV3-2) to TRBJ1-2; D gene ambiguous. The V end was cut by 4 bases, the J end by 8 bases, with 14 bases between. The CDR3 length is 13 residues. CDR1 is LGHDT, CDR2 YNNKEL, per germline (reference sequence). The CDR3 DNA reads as TGTGCCAGCAGCCTTGAAGGTCAGAGGGGCTACACCTTC. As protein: CASSLEGQRGYTF.

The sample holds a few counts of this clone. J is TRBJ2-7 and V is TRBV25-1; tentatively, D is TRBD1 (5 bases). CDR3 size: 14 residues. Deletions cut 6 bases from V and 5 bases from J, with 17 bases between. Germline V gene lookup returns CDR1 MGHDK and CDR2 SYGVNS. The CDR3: CASRDTRAENEQYF. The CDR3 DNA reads TGTGCCAGCAGAGATACCAGGGCGGAGAACGAGCAGTACTTC.

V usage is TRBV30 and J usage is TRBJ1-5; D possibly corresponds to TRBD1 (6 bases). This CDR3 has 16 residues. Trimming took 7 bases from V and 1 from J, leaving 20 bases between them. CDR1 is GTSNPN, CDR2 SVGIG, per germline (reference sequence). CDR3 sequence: CAFSYGWGRSNQPQHF. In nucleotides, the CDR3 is TGTGCCTTTTCGTATGGCTGGGGGCGAAGCAATCAGCCCCAGCATTTT.